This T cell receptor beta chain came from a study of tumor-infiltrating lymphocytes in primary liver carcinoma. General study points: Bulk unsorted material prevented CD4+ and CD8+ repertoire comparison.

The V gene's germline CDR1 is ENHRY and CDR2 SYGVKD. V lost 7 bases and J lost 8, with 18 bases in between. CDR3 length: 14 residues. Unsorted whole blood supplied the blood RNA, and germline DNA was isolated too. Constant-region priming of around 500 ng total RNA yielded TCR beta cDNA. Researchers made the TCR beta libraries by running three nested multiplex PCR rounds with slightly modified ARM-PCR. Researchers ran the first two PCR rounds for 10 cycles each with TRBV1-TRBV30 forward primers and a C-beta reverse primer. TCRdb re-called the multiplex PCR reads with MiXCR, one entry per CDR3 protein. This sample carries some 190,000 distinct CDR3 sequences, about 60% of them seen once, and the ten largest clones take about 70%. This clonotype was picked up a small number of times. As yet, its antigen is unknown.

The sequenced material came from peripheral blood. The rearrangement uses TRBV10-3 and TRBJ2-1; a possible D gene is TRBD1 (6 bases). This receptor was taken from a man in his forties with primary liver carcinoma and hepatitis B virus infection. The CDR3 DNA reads TGTGCCATCATGCCTAGGGGGTCCGAGGATGAGCAGTTCTTC. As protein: CAIMPRGSEDEQFF.